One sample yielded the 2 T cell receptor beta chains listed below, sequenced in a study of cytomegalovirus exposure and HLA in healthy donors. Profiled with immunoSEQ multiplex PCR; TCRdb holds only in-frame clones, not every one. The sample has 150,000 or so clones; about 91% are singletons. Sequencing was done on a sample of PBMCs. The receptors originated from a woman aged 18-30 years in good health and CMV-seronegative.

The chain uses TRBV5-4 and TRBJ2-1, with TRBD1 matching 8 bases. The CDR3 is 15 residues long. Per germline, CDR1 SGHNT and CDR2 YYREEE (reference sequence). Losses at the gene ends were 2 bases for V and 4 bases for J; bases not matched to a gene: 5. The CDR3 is CASSFGDRRYNEQFF. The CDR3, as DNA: TGTGCCAGCAGCTTCGGGGACAGGCGATACAATGAGCAGTTCTTC.

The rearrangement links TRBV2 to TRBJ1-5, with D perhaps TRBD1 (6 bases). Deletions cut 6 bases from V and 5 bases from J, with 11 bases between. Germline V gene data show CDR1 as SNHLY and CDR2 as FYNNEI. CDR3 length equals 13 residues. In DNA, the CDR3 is TGTGCCAGCAGCGGACAGTATCATCAGCCCCAGCATTTT. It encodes CASSGQYHQPQHF.